Shown below are 10 T cell receptor beta chains from a single sample sequenced in a study of T-cell memory formation after mild COVID-19. Using its own MiXCR run on the 5' RACE reads, TCRdb lists one record per CDR3 protein. The table has under 300,000 distinct CDR3 sequences, roughly 8% seen once. Sequencing input: PBMCs or a T cell subset sorted from them (not recorded which). All receptors come from a man younger than 35 who had mild COVID-19 (a few samples of this study predate the infection). Cell type and time point are not known.

This clonotype was observed a handful of times. The V call is TRBV1, the J call TRBJ2-5. TRBV1 is a listed pseudogene. The CDR3 is 14 residues long. The CDR3 DNA sequence: TGCACCAGCAGCCCTTCTCGCTGGCAAGAGACCCAGTACTTC. It is translated as CTSSPSRWQETQYF.

The rearrangement uses TRBV27 and TRBJ1-1; D call uncertain. The V gene's germline CDR1 is MNHEY and CDR2 SMNVEV (reference sequence). The V and J ends lost 4 bases and 4 bases respectively, with 13 bases between them. CDR3 length equals 14 residues. DNA for the CDR3: TGTGCCAGCAGTTACGGGAATGAGGGCACTGAAGCTTTCTTT. This codes for CASSYGNEGTEAFF.

The V and J genes are TRBV7-2 and TRBJ2-1; tentative D call: TRBD1 (6 bases). The ends were cut back, 0 bases at V and 3 bases at J, with 9 bases in the middle. The CDR3 spans 15 residues. Germline CDR1 is SGHTA and CDR2 is FQGNSA. As DNA, the CDR3 is TGTGCCAGCAGCTTAGCGGGACATCGCTACAATGAGCAGTTCTTC. This codes for CASSLAGHRYNEQFF.

The table lists this clonotype with a few counts. This chain uses TRBV4-2 with TRBJ2-1; TRBD2 matches 8 bases. Germline V gives CDR1 LGHNA, CDR2 YNFKEQ. This CDR3 region has 16 residues. V gave up 0 bases and J gave up 6 bases; unmatched junction bases: 7. CDR3 loop: CASSQDSLRGANEQFF. For the CDR3, the DNA is TGTGCCAGCAGCCAAGACTCGCTGCGGGGGGCCAATGAGCAGTTCTTC.

The genes are TRBV6-6 and TRBJ1-4, with D unresolved. The CDR3 spans 14 residues. In germline, CDR1 is MNHNY, CDR2 SVGAGI (reference sequence). The germline V and J ends were trimmed by 6 bases and 4 bases, with 12 bases remaining between them. The CDR3 loop reads CASRVEQHNEKLFF. As DNA, the CDR3 is TGTGCCAGCAGAGTTGAACAGCATAATGAAAAACTGTTTTTT.

This clonotype has a handful of counts. V and J are TRBV9 and TRBJ2-1; 15 bases match TRBD2. The CDR3 extends over 17 amino acids. The germline V gene encodes CDR1 SGDLS and CDR2 YYNGEE. The trim removed 2 bases at V and 8 bases at J, leaving 8 bases unmatched. Here the CDR3 DNA reads TGTGCCAGCAGCGTCGCCGGGACTAGCGGGGGGTCGGATGAGCAGTTCTTC. Its protein product is CASSVAGTSGGSDEQFF.

In its sample, this clonotype was seen many times. The genes are TRBV7-6 and TRBJ2-7; D remains ambiguous. This CDR3 has 13 residues. The germline gives CDR1 SGHVS, CDR2 FNYEAQ. V was cut by 6 bases and J by 0 bases, with 9 bases left in between. This chain's CDR3 is CASSPGRSYEQYF. CDR3 DNA: TGTGCCAGCAGTCCCGGTCGCTCCTACGAGCAGTACTTC.

This chain links TRBV5-1 with TRBJ2-1; D possibly corresponds to TRBD2 (6 bases). The V gene lost 4 bases and the J gene lost 6 bases, with 23 bases spanning the gap. The CDR3 sequence is 17 residues long. CDR1 is SGHRS and CDR2 is YFSETQ in the germline V gene. CDR3 sequence (DNA): TGCGCCAGCAGCCCAAGAGCTTCGGGACTTAGGGGCAATGAGCAGTTCTTC. Protein sequence: CASSPRASGLRGNEQFF.

This clonotype was detected only a few times. The chain combines TRBV5-1 with TRBJ2-5; the match to TRBD2 covers 13 bases. There are 16 residues in the CDR3. V lost 4 bases and J lost 5; bases outside the gene matches: 8. The V gene's germline CDR1 is SGHRS and CDR2 YFSETQ. The CDR3 reads CASSRGTSGVGETQYF. The CDR3 region has the DNA TGCGCCAGCAGCCGCGGGACTAGCGGGGTCGGGGAGACCCAGTACTTC. Combining the CDR3 with reference TRBV5-1 and TRBJ2-5 gives the whole variable domain KAGVTQTPRYLIKTRGQQVTLSCSPISGHRSVSWYQQTPGQGLQFLFEYFSETQRNKGNFPGRFSGRQFSNSRSEMNVSTLELGDSALYLCASSRGTSGVGETQYFGPGTRLLVL.

The rearrangement uses TRBV7-9 and TRBJ1-4, with D possibly being TRBD1 (5 bases). This CDR3 is 14 amino acids long. Per the germline V gene, CDR1 is SEHNR and CDR2 is FQNEAQ (reference sequence). The V end lost 5 bases, the J end lost 8 bases, and 15 bases lay between the germline ends. The CDR3, as DNA: TGTGCCAGCAGCGGGGGTTCTAAGGGGGAAAAACTGTTTTTT. The encoded protein is CASSGGSKGEKLFF.